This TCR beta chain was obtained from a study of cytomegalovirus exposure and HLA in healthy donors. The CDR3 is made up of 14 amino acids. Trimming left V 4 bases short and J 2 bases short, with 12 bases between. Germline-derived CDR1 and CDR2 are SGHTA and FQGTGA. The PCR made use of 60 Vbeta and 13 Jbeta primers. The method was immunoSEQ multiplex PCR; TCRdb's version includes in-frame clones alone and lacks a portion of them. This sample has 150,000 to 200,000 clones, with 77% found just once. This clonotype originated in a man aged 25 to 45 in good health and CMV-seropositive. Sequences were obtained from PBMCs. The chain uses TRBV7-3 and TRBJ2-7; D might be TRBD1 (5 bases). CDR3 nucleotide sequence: TGTGCCAGCAGCTCCCGGGTCAGGGCCTACGAGCAGTACTTC. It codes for CASSSRVRAYEQYF.